The source of this T cell receptor beta chain is a study of cytomegalovirus exposure and HLA in healthy donors. Primers included in the PCR were 60 Vbeta and 13 Jbeta primers. Measured with immunoSEQ multiplex PCR; TCRdb has only the in-frame clones, and not every one. Among roughly 97,000 clones, about three quarters were seen once, and the ten largest hold approximately 3.5%. This CDR3 region has 13 residues. Germline lookup yields CDR1 SNHLY and CDR2 FYNNEI. This TCR derives from a man in his forties in good health and CMV-seronegative. V is TRBV2 and J is TRBJ2-5; 12 nucleotides match TRBD1. The better agreement between TRBJ2-7 and the DNA end casts doubt on the J call. The sample consisted of PBMCs. The CDR3 region has the DNA TGTGCCAGCAGGGGACAGGGGGCCTCCGAGCAGTACTTC. Its translation: CASRGQGASEQYF.